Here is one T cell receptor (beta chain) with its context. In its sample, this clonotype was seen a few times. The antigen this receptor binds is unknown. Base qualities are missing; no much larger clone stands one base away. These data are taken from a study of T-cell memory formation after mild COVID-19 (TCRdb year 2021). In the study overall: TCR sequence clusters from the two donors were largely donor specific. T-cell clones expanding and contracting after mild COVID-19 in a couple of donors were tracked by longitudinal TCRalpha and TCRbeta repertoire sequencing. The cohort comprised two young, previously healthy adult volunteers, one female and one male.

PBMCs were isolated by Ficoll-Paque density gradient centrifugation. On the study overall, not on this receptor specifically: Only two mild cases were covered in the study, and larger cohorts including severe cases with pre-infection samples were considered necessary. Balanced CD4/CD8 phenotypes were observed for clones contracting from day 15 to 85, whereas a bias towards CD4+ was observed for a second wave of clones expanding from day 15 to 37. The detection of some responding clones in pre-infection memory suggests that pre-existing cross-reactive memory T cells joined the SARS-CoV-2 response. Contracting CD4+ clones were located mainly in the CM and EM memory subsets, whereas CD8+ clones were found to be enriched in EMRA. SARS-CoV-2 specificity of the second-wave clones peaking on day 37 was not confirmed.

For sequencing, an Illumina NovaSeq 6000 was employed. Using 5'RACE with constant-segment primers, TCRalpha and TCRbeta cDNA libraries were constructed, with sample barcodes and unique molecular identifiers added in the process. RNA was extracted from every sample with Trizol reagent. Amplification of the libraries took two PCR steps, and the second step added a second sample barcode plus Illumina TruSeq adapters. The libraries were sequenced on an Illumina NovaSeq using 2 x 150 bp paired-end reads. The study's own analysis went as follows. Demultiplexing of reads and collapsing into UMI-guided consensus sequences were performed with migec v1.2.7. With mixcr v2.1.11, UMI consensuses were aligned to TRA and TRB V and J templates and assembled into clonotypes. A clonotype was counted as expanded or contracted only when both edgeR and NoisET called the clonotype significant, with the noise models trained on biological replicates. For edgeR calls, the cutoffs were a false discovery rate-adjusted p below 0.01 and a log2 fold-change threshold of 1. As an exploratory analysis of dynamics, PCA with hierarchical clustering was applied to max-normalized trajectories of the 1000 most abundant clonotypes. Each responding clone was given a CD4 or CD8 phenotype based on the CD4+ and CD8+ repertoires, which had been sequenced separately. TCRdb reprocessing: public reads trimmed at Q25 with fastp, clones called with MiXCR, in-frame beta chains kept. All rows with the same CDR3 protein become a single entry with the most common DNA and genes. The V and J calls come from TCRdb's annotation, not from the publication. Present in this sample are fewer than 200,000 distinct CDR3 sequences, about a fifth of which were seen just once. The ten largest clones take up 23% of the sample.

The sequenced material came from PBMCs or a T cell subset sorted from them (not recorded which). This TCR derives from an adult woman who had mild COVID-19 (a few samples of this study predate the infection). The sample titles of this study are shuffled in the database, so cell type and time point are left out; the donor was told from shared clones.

In nucleotide form, the sequence is TGTGCCAGCAGCTTAGCTGGTAGCCGGGTAGCGGGAGTTTACGATGAGCAGTTCTTC. It specifies CASSLAGSRVAGVYDEQFF. The V and J genes are TRBV11-2 and TRBJ2-1; TRBD2 fits 9 bases in the junction. V ends up 1 base short and J 8 bases short, with an unmatched junction base count of 18. The germline V gene gives CDR1 as SGHAT and CDR2 as FQNNGV. Including the terminal cysteine and phenylalanine, the CDR3 comprises 19 residues. Of all the DNA, just the CDR3 is kept, 57 bases in frame from base 1.